The 11 T cell receptor beta chains below come from one sample, sequenced in a study of T cells after yellow fever vaccination. MiXCR, run by TCRdb on the 5' RACE reads, gives a single entry per CDR3 protein. Among about 400,000 distinct CDR3 sequences, under 7.5% were seen once, and the ten largest hold approximately 15%. The starting material was PBMCs, obtained 5 days after the yellow fever booster vaccination. The receptors were sampled from a man aged 25-45 years who received the YFV17D yellow fever vaccine.

This clonotype was detected only a few times. The chain carries TRBV19 and TRBJ2-3, with D unresolved. This CDR3 has 13 amino acids. Trimming pared 5 bases from V and 7 bases from J, leaving 13 bases between. CDR1 and CDR2 from the germline V gene are LNHDA and SQIVND (reference sequence). CDR3 residues: CASSLDPKNTQYF. Written as DNA, the CDR3 is TGTGCCAGTAGTCTCGACCCCAAGAATACGCAGTATTTT. The entire variable domain, with the rest obtained from reference TRBV19 and TRBJ2-3, is as follows: DGGITQSPKYLFRKEGQNVTLSCEQNLNHDAMYWYRQDPGQGLRLIYYSQIVNDFQKGDIAEGYSVSREKKESFPLTVTSAQKNPTAFYLCASSLDPKNTQYFGPGTRLTVL.

This clonotype came up a few times. The rearrangement links TRBV20-1 to TRBJ2-7, with 12 bases identical to TRBD2. Looked up from germline, CDR1 is DFQATT and CDR2 is SNEGSKA (reference sequence). This CDR3 contains 16 residues. Trimming at V came to 2 bases and at J to 9 bases, leaving 14 bases not matched to a gene. In DNA, the CDR3 is TGCAGTGCTAGATCCCAACTAGCGGGAGGTGCCCACGTGCAGTACTTC. This gives the protein CSARSQLAGGAHVQYF.

This clonotype was detected many times. The rearrangement uses TRBV5-1 and TRBJ2-7; 7 bases are shared with TRBD1. This CDR3 contains 14 residues. With 1 base clipped from V and 6 bases from J, the junction kept 7 bases outside the gene matches. Germline lookup yields CDR1 SGHRS and CDR2 YFSETQ. The chain's CDR3 is CASSLRQGDVEQYF. DNA of the CDR3: TGCGCCAGCAGCTTGAGACAGGGAGACGTCGAGCAGTACTTC.

This clonotype was found a few times. The chain recombines TRBV10-2 with TRBJ2-2; D gene ambiguous. Looked up from germline, CDR1 is WSHSY and CDR2 is SAAADI. The length of the CDR3 is 15 residues. V gave up 4 bases and J gave up 0 bases, with 9 bases separating them. CDR3 in DNA: TGCGCCAGCAGTGCTGCGGTCGCGAACACCGGGGAGCTGTTTTTT. Its protein product is CASSAAVANTGELFF.

This clonotype was detected a few times. The CDR3 spells CASSEDSSVHGYTF. The CDR3, as DNA: TGTGCCAGCAGCGAGGACAGTTCCGTGCATGGCTACACCTTC. This chain joins TRBV9 and TRBJ1-2; tentatively, D is TRBD1 (6 bases). The CDR3 runs 14 residues. CDR1 and CDR2 (germline): SGDLS, YYNGEE. The germline V and J ends were trimmed by 3 bases and 6 bases, with 15 bases remaining between them.

This clonotype was recorded at least ten times. V and J are TRBV29-1 and TRBJ2-1, with 7 bases fitting TRBD1. This CDR3 spans 14 amino acids. Germline CDR1 reads SQVTM; CDR2 reads ANQGSEA. The junction had 4 bases not matched to a gene; V was cut back by 4 bases and J by 1 base. The CDR3 DNA is TGCAGCGTTGGGAACAGGGGTTCCTACAATGAGCAGTTCTTC. Its protein product is CSVGNRGSYNEQFF.

The chain carries TRBV24-1 and TRBJ2-7; TRBD2 aligns across 7 bases. CDR1 and CDR2 from the germline V gene are KGHDR and SFDVKD. Trimming at V came to 2 bases and at J to 3 bases, leaving 6 bases not matched to a gene. The CDR3 spans 15 residues. The CDR3 reads CATSDSLAGVYEQYF. The CDR3 DNA reads TGTGCCACCAGTGATTCCCTCGCGGGAGTCTACGAGCAGTACTTC.

In this sample, this clonotype turned up a few times. V and J are TRBV27 and TRBJ2-1, with TRBD1 matching over 9 bases. The CDR3 sequence is 16 residues long. V lost 0 bases and J lost 3; bases outside the gene matches: 3. Germline-derived CDR1 and CDR2 are MNHEY and SMNVEV (reference sequence). The CDR3 DNA is TGTGCCAGCAGTTTATCACAGGGGGCTTTCTACAATGAGCAGTTCTTC. It codes for CASSLSQGAFYNEQFF.

This clonotype was seen repeatedly, ten times or more. The chain carries TRBV9 and TRBJ2-1, with 9 bases aligning to TRBD2. CDR1 is SGDLS and CDR2 is YYNGEE in the germline V gene. With 3 bases clipped from V and 6 bases from J, the junction kept 10 bases outside the gene matches. CDR3 length equals 16 residues. The CDR3 bases are TGTGCCAGCAGCGGACCGAGCGGGAGGAGCAGCAATGAGCAGTTCTTC. It codes for CASSGPSGRSSNEQFF.

This clonotype was counted only a few times. V is TRBV20-1 and J is TRBJ2-3, with a possible D match to TRBD1 (6 bases). The V gene's germline CDR1 is DFQATT and CDR2 SNEGSKA (reference sequence). Trimming took off 5 bases at V and 4 bases at J, with 10 bases between the two ends. The CDR3 is made up of 12 amino acids. CDR3 sequence (DNA): TGCAGTGCTGTTTCAGGGGCAGATACGCAGTATTTT. Translated, it gives CSAVSGADTQYF.

This clonotype showed up just a few times. This chain uses TRBV9 with TRBJ1-5; D may be TRBD1 (5 bases). Trimming stripped 4 bases from V and 5 bases from J, with 16 bases between. CDR1 is SGDLS and CDR2 is YYNGEE in the germline V gene. CDR3 length: 15 residues. CDR3 coding DNA: TGTGCCAGCAGCCAACTCGGGGCCCTCCATCAGCCCCAGCATTTT. Its translation is CASSQLGALHQPQHF.